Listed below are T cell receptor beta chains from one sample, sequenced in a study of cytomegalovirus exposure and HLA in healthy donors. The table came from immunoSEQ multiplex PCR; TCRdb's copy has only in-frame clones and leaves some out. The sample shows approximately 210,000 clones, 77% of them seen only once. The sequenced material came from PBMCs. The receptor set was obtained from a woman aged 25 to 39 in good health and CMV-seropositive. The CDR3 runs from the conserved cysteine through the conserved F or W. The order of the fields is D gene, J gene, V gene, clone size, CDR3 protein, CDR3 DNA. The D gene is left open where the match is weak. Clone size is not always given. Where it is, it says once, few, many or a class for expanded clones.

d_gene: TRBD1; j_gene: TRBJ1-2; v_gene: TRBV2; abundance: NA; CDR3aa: CASAQGDNYGYTF; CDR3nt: TGTGCCAGCGCCCAGGGGGATAACTATGGCTACACCTTC
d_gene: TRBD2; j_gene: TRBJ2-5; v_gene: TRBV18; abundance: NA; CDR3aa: CASSPLTGGTAVETQYF; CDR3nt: TGTGCCAGCTCACCCTTGACGGGAGGAACAGCTGTGGAGACCCAGTACTTC
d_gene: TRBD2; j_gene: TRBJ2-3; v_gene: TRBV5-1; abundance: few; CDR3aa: CASTLAGADTQYF; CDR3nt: TGCGCCAGCACCTTAGCGGGGGCAGATACGCAGTATTTT
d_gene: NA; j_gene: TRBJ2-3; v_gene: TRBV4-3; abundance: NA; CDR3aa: CASSQELADPSTDTQYF; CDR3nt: TGCGCCAGCAGCCAAGAGTTAGCGGACCCTAGCACAGATACGCAGTATTTT
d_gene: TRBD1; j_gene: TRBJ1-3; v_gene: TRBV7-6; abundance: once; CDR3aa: CASNLTSRGRAGNTIYF; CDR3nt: TGTGCCAGCAACCTGACCTCAAGGGGGCGCGCTGGAAACACCATATATTTT
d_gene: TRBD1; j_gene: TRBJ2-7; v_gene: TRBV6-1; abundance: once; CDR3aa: CASSARDRGPFYEQYF; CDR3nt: TGTGCCAGCAGTGCAAGGGACAGGGGGCCCTTCTACGAGCAGTACTTC
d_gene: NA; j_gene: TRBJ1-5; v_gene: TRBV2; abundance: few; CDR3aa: CASSVGRDHPPQHF; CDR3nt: TGTGCCAGCAGTGTAGGCCGGGATCACCCGCCCCAGCATTTT
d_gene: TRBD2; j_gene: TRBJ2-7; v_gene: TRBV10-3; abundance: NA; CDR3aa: CAISDLGGAYEQYF; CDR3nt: TGTGCCATCAGTGACCTGGGGGGGGCCTACGAGCAGTACTTC
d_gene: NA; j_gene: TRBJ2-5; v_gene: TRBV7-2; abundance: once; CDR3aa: CASSSLTGVPETQYF; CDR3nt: TGTGCCAGCAGCTCACTTACAGGCGTTCCGGAGACCCAGTACTTC
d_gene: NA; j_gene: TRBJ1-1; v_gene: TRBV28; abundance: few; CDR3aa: CASSPFTEAFF; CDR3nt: TGTGCCAGCAGTCCTTTCACTGAAGCTTTCTTT
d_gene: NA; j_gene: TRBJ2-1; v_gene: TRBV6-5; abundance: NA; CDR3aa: CASSSIGHLRSEQFF; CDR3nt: TGTGCCAGCAGTTCGATAGGACACCTTCGGAGTGAGCAGTTCTTC
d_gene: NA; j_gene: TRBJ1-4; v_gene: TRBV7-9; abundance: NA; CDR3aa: CASSLGQGNEKLFF; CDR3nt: TGTGCCAGCAGCTTAGGGCAGGGCAATGAAAAACTGTTTTTT
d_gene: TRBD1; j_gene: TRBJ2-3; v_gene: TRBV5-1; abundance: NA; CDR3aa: CASSLENRGLSPSTDTQYF; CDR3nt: TGCGCCAGCAGCTTGGAAAACAGGGGGCTTTCTCCCTCGACAGATACGCAGTATTTT
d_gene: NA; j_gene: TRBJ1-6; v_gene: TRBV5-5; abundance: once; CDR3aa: CASSLVGWYNSPLHF; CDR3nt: TGTGCCAGCAGCTTGGTCGGGTGGTATAATTCACCCCTCCACTTT
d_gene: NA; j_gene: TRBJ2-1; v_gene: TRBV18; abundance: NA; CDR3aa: CASSPPSTNNEQFF; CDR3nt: TGTGCCAGCTCACCACCGTCCACTAACAATGAGCAGTTCTTC
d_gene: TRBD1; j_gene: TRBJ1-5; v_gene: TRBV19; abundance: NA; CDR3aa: CASTRIQGAGNQPQHF; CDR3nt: TGTGCCAGTACCCGAATCCAGGGGGCCGGCAATCAGCCCCAGCATTTT
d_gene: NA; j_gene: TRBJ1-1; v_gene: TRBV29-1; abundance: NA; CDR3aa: CSVHSSRQAFF; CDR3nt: TGCAGCGTTCACAGCTCCCGTCAGGCTTTCTTT
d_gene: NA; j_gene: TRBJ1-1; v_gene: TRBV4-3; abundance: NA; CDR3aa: CASGGTPYSSDEAFF; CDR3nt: TGCGCCAGCGGAGGGACTCCATACAGCTCAGATGAAGCTTTCTTT
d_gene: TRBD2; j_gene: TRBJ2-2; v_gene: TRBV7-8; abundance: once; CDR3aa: CASSRLAGGWSTGELFF; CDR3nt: TGTGCCAGCAGCCGACTAGCGGGAGGGTGGAGCACCGGGGAGCTGTTTTTT
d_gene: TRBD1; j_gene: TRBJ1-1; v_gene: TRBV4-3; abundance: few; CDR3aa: CASSQPGQGNTEAFF; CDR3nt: TGCGCCAGCAGCCAACCGGGACAGGGGAACACTGAAGCTTTCTTT
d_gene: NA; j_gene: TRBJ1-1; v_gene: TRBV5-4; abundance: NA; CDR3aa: CASSPGGWTEAFF; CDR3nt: TGTGCCAGCAGCCCCGGAGGGTGGACTGAAGCTTTCTTT
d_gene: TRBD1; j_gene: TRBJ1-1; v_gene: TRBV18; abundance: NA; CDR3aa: CASSPGTVGTEAFF; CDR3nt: TGTGCCAGCTCACCCGGGACAGTGGGGACTGAAGCTTTCTTT
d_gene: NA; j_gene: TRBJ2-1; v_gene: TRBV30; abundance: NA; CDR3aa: CAYYVPGGRPQKQFF; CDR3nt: TGTGCCTATTATGTGCCCGGCGGGCGGCCCCAAAAGCAGTTCTTC
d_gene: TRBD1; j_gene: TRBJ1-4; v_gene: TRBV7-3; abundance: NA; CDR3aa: CASSGTGAKEEKLFF; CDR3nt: TGTGCCAGCAGCGGTACAGGGGCGAAAGAAGAAAAACTGTTTTTT
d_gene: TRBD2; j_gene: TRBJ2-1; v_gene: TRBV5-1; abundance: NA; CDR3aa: CASSPGLVAYNEQFF; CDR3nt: TGCGCCAGCAGCCCCGGACTAGTTGCCTACAATGAGCAGTTCTTC
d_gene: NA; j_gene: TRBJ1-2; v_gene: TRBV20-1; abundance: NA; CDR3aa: CYPPGNYGYTF; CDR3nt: TGCTACCCCCCAGGGAACTATGGCTACACCTTC
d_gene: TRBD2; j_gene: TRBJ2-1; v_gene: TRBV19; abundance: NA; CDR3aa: CASRERILAGGEEQFF; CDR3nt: TGTGCCAGCCGCGAGCGGATACTAGCGGGAGGGGAGGAGCAGTTCTTC
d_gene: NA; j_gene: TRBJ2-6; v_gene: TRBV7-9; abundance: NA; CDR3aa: CASGYAGANVLTF; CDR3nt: TGTGCCTCGGGGTATGCTGGGGCCAACGTCCTGACTTTC
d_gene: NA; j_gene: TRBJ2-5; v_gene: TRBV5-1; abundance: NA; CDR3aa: CASSLVVSGQETQYF; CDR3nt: TGCGCCAGCAGCTTGGTTGTTAGCGGACAAGAGACCCAGTACTTC
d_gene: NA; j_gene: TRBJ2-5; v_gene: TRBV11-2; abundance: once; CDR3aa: CASSLNEEETQYF; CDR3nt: TGTGCCAGCAGCTTAAACGAGGAAGAGACCCAGTACTTC
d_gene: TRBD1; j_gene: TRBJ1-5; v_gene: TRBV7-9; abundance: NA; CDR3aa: CASSPGTGRYSNQPQHF; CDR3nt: TGTGCCAGCAGCCCTGGGACAGGAAGGTATAGCAATCAGCCCCAGCATTTT
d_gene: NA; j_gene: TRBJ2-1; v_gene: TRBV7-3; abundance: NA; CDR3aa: CASSLNRFPGAEQFF; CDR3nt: TGTGCCAGCAGCTTAAATCGTTTTCCCGGAGCTGAGCAGTTCTTC
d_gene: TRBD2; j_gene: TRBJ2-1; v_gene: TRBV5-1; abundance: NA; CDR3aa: CASSLGLAAYNEQFF; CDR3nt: TGCGCCAGCAGCTTGGGACTAGCGGCCTACAATGAGCAGTTCTTC
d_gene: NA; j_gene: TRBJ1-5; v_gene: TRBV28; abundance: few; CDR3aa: CASSSPSIAAASNQPQHF; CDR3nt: TGTGCCAGCAGTTCCCCCTCGATCGCGGCCGCTAGCAATCAGCCCCAGCATTTT
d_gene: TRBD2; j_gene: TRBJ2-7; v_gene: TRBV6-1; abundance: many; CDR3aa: CASMRGGAYEQYF; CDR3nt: TGTGCCAGCATGCGGGGGGGAGCCTACGAGCAGTACTTC
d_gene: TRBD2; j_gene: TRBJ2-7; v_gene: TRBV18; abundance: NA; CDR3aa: CASSPPSREAYEQYF; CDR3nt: TGTGCCAGCTCACCACCTTCGCGGGAGGCCTACGAGCAGTACTTC
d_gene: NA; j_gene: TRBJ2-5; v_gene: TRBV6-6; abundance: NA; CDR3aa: CASSYRGSPETQYF; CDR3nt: TGTGCCAGCAGTTACCGCGGTTCTCCAGAGACCCAGTACTTC
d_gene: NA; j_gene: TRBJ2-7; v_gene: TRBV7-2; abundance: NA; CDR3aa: CASSTRTGGFSEQYF; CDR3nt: TGTGCCAGCAGCACCCGGACGGGGGGCTTCTCCGAGCAGTACTTC
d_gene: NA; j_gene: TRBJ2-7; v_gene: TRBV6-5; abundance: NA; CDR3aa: CASSSALGPSSEQYF; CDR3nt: TGTGCCAGCAGTTCTGCCTTGGGTCCTAGTAGCGAGCAGTACTTC
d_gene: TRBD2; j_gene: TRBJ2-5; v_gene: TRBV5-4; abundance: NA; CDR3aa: CASSVGLSGGQKETQYF; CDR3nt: TGTGCCAGCAGCGTGGGACTTAGCGGGGGGCAAAAAGAGACCCAGTACTTC
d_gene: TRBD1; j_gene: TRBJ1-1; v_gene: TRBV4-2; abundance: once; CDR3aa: CASSQNHLGTGGLVTEAFF; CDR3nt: TGTGCCAGCAGCCAAAACCACCTCGGGACAGGGGGCTTGGTAACTGAAGCTTTCTTT
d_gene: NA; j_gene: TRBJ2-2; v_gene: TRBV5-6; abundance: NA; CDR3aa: CASSFLQGDTGELFF; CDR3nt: TGTGCCAGCAGCTTTCTCCAGGGCGACACCGGGGAGCTGTTTTTT
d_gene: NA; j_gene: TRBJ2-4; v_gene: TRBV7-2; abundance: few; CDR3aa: CASSSPEGYENIQYF; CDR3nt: TGTGCCAGCAGCTCCCCGGAGGGCTACGAAAACATTCAGTACTTC
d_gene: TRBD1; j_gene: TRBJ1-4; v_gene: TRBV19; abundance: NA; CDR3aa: CASSIEWGTAEKLFF; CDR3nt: TGTGCCAGTAGTATAGAGTGGGGGACAGCCGAAAAACTGTTTTTT
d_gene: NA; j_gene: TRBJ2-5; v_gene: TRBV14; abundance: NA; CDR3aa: CASSQEWWGGLIETQYF; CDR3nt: TGTGCCAGCAGCCAAGAATGGTGGGGGGGCCTTATAGAGACCCAGTACTTC
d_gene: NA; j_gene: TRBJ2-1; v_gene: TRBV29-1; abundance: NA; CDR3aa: CSVEAHGKSSEQFF; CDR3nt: TGCAGCGTTGAAGCCCACGGAAAGTCTAGTGAGCAGTTCTTC
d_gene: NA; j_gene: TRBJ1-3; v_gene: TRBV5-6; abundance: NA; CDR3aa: CASSLGLSGTGNTIYF; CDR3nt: TGTGCCAGCAGCTTGGGCCTCAGTGGTACTGGAAACACCATATATTTT
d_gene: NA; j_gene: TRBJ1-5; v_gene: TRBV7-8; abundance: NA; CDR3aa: CASSLAKGQQPQHF; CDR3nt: TGTGCCAGCAGCTTAGCAAAGGGACAACAGCCCCAGCATTTT
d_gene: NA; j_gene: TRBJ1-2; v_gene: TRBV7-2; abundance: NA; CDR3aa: CASSLARMGHGYTF; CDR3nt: TGTGCCAGCAGCTTAGCGCGTATGGGCCATGGCTACACCTTC
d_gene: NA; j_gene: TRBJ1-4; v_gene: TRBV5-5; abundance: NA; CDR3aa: CASSFGGSFNEKLFF; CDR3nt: TGTGCCAGCAGCTTCGGAGGGTCATTTAATGAAAAACTGTTTTTT
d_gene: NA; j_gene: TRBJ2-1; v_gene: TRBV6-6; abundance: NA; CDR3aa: CASSYPSQGRYEQFF; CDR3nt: TGTGCCAGCAGTTACCCCAGCCAGGGTCGGTATGAGCAGTTCTTC